This passage covers 23 T cell receptor beta chains from one sample sequenced in a study of control samples from healthy donors and cancer patients. TCRdb's table, derived via immunoSEQ multiplex PCR, lists solely in-frame clones and lacks some. Its table lists roughly 190,000 clones. Sequenced input: blood. These receptors came from a woman aged 25 to 39 in good health.

The V call is TRBV6-2 or TRBV6-3, the J call TRBJ2-1; 8 bases map to TRBD2. Germline CDR1 and CDR2: MNHEY and SVGEGT. The CDR3 is made up of 17 amino acids. Trimming took 5 bases from V and 3 from J; bases not matched to a gene: 12. The CDR3 sequence is CASSHRGGGGHYNEQFF. In DNA, the CDR3 is TGTGCCAGCAGTCACCGGGGGGGAGGGGGTCACTACAATGAGCAGTTCTTC.

About this clone: A junction end diverges from the germline sequence, so it may reflect a read error. The rearrangement uses TRBV4-1 and TRBJ1-1; D is perhaps TRBD1 (5 bases). Germline V gene lookup returns CDR1 MGHRA and CDR2 YSYEKL. This CDR3 comprises 14 residues. DNA of the CDR3: TGCGCCAGCAACCAAGATGACAGAAACACTGAAGCTTTCTTT. It yields the protein CASNQDDRNTEAFF.

J is TRBJ2-5 and V is TRBV5-1, with D possibly TRBD2 on 6 matching bases. Trimming took 0 bases from V and 5 from J, leaving 11 bases between them. The CDR3 spans 14 residues. CDR1 is SGHRS, CDR2 YFSETQ, per germline. The CDR3 is CASSLGQEGETQYF. DNA for the CDR3: TGCGCCAGCAGCTTGGGTCAGGAGGGGGAGACCCAGTACTTC. Full variable domain (rest looked up from reference TRBV5-1 and TRBJ2-5): KAGVTQTPRYLIKTRGQQVTLSCSPISGHRSVSWYQQTPGQGLQFLFEYFSETQRNKGNFPGRFSGRQFSNSRSEMNVSTLELGDSALYLCASSLGQEGETQYFGPGTRLLVL.

The V call is TRBV7-2, the J call TRBJ2-7, with 7 bases identical to TRBD2. The germline V gene has CDR1 SGHTA and CDR2 FQGNSA. The V gene end was trimmed by 5 bases and the J gene end by 3 bases; junction bases not matched to a gene: 10. The CDR3 runs 15 residues. The CDR3 bases are TGTGCCAGCAGCAAGTCAGGACCGGGGGGCTACGAGCAGTACTTC. Translated: CASSKSGPGGYEQYF.

The J gene is TRBJ1-1, the V gene TRBV29-1; D not certain. CDR1 SQVTM and CDR2 ANQGSEA come from the germline V gene. The CDR3 has 13 amino acids. V was trimmed by 4 bases and J by 0 bases, leaving 9 bases between them. CDR3 in amino acids: CSVGGRMNTEAFF. The DNA for the CDR3 is TGCAGCGTTGGCGGACGGATGAACACTGAAGCTTTCTTT. The full variable domain, with the rest looked up from reference TRBV29-1 and TRBJ1-1, is SAVISQKPSRDICQRGTSLTIQCQVDSQVTMMFWYRQQPGQSLTLIATANQGSEATYESGFVIDKFPISRPNLTFSTLTVSNMSPEDSSIYLCSVGGRMNTEAFFGQGTRLTVV.

The rearrangement uses TRBV6-5 and TRBJ1-2, with D possibly being TRBD1 (6 bases). CDR1 MNHEY and CDR2 SVGAGI come from the germline V gene. This CDR3 has 13 amino acids. With 5 bases removed from V and 5 bases from J, the gap between germline ends came to 12 bases. CDR3 coding DNA: TGTGCCAGCAGTACCCCCAGGGGATATGGCTACACCTTC. As protein: CASSTPRGYGYTF.

The chain employs TRBV2 and TRBJ1-2; 8 bases agree with TRBD1. The germline gives CDR1 SNHLY, CDR2 FYNNEI. The CDR3 covers 13 residues. The CDR3 region has the DNA TGTTTAGGCGTGGACAGGGATTTGGATGGCTACACCTTC. Its translation: CLGVDRDLDGYTF.

This sequence joins TRBV4-1 and TRBJ1-1; 8 nucleotides match TRBD1. Germline CDR1 reads MGHRA; CDR2 reads YSYEKL. CDR3 size: 20 residues. J lost 0 bases, V lost 1 base, and 16 bases had no gene match. CDR3 sequence: CASSQVLVRRTGRVNTEAFF. CDR3 coding DNA: TGCGCCAGCAGCCAAGTTCTGGTCCGGAGGACAGGGAGGGTGAACACTGAAGCTTTCTTT.

This chain connects TRBV6-5 to TRBJ1-5; a weak D match, TRBD1 (5 bases). Trimming shortened V by 8 bases and J by 6 bases, and 11 bases separated the two germline ends. Germline V gene data show CDR1 as MNHEY and CDR2 as SVGAGI. The CDR3 is 12 amino acids. The CDR3 nucleotides read TGTGCCAGCGGGGCAGGAGTTCAGCCCCAGCATTTT. Protein product: CASGAGVQPQHF.

V is TRBV2 and J is TRBJ1-2, with D possibly being TRBD1 (6 bases). This CDR3 is 13 amino acids long. From germline, CDR1 is SNHLY and CDR2 FYNNEI. The V end lost 2 bases, the J end lost 6 bases, and 10 bases lay between the germline ends. The DNA of the CDR3 is TGTGCCAGCAGTGAATCAAGGGGGGATGGCTACACCTTC. Translation: CASSESRGDGYTF.

The CDR3 is CATSDSRVGSPLHF. The CDR3 DNA reads TGTGCCACCAGTGATAGCAGGGTTGGTTCACCCCTCCACTTT. The V gene is TRBV24-1, the J gene TRBJ1-6; perhaps TRBD1 as D (5 bases). The CDR3 totals 14 residues. Per the germline V gene, CDR1 is KGHDR and CDR2 is SFDVKD. V was clipped by 3 bases and J by 9 bases, with 11 bases between them.

The V gene is TRBV7-6, the J gene TRBJ1-1, with 8 positions matching TRBD1. V gave up 4 bases and J gave up 4 bases; unmatched junction bases: 2. Germline-derived CDR1 and CDR2 are SGHVS and FNYEAQ. CDR3 length equals 13 residues. CDR3 residues: CASSYGQGTEAFF. CDR3 DNA sequence: TGTGCCAGCAGCTACGGACAGGGCACTGAAGCTTTCTTT.

The chain carries TRBV6-5 and TRBJ1-2; 7 bases line up with TRBD1. Germline values: CDR1 MNHEY, CDR2 SVGAGI. The CDR3 length is 16 residues. V dropped 2 bases and J dropped 4; count of bases not matched to a gene: 10. The CDR3 is CASSYGRTGIGYGYTF. The CDR3 region has the DNA TGTGCCAGCAGTTACGGTCGGACAGGAATAGGCTATGGCTACACCTTC.

The chain has TRBV28 and TRBJ1-2; D uncertain. This CDR3 has 12 amino acids. In germline, CDR1 is MDHEN, CDR2 SYDVKM. V was trimmed by 4 bases and J by 8 bases, leaving 11 bases between them. The CDR3: CASSSLLGGYTF. Here the CDR3 DNA reads TGTGCCAGCAGTTCTCTGTTGGGCGGCTACACCTTC.

This chain uses TRBV7-2 with TRBJ2-1; D not resolved. In germline, CDR1 is SGHTA, CDR2 FQGNSA. V shed 5 bases and J shed 7 bases, with 18 bases lying between them. The CDR3 length is 15 residues. CDR3 DNA: TGTGCCAGCAGCCCGTCCCGTGGGCTAAAAAATGAGCAGTTCTTC. Translation: CASSPSRGLKNEQFF.

The V call is TRBV28, the J call TRBJ1-1; TRBD1 aligns across 9 bases. J lost 6 bases, V lost 8 bases, and 10 bases had no gene match. This CDR3 is 14 amino acids long. Per germline, CDR1 MDHEN and CDR2 SYDVKM. CDR3 DNA: TGTGCCAGCGGCTTACAGGGGGCGCGGGCTGAAGCTTTCTTT. Translation: CASGLQGARAEAFF.

The chain couples TRBV6-5 to TRBJ2-7; 7 nucleotides agree with TRBD1. Germline assignment: CDR1 MNHEY and CDR2 SVGAGI. There are 15 residues in the CDR3. The V and J ends lost 2 bases and 3 bases, in that order; junction bases with no gene match: 7. CDR3 DNA: TGTGCCAGCAGTTACGACAGGGTGGGATTCTACGAGCAGTACTTC. Its translation is CASSYDRVGFYEQYF.

The rearrangement uses TRBV28 and TRBJ1-5; a weak D match, TRBD1 (5 bases). This CDR3 contains 15 residues. V was shortened by 5 bases and J by 6 bases, with 17 bases between the two germline ends. CDR1 MDHEN and CDR2 SYDVKM come from the germline V gene. CDR3 region: CASSLPASGRQPQHF. Here the CDR3 DNA reads TGTGCCAGCAGTCTCCCGGCCTCGGGGCGTCAGCCCCAGCATTTT. Full variable domain (remainder filled in from reference TRBV28 and TRBJ1-5): DVKVTQSSRYLVKRTGEKVFLECVQDMDHENMFWYRQDPGLGLRLIYFSYDVKMKEKGDIPEGYSVSREKKERFSLILESASTNQTSMYLCASSLPASGRQPQHFGDGTRLSIL.

The chain has TRBV13 and TRBJ1-3; D is ambiguous. Germline V gene data show CDR1 as PRHDT and CDR2 as FYEKMQ (reference sequence). The CDR3 is 11 amino acids. V was clipped by 3 bases and J by 5 bases, with 2 bases between them. CDR3 protein: CASSFRNTIYF. The CDR3 DNA reads as TGTGCCAGCAGCTTTCGAAACACCATATATTTT.

The V gene is TRBV30, the J gene TRBJ1-2; D is possibly TRBD1 (6 bases). This CDR3 has 12 amino acids. Germline V lookup: CDR1 GTSNPN, CDR2 SVGIG (reference sequence). Trimming removed 1 base at V and 8 bases at J, with 11 bases between. This chain's CDR3 is CAWSGGGRGYTF. In DNA form, the CDR3 reads TGTGCCTGGAGTGGGGGGGGCCGAGGCTACACCTTC.

The chain joins TRBV20-1 to TRBJ2-5, with 7 bases identical to TRBD2. This CDR3 has 15 residues. Looked up from germline, CDR1 is DFQATT and CDR2 is SNEGSKA (reference sequence). V was pared by 3 bases and J by 5 bases, with 12 bases of the junction left unmatched. The CDR3 region is CSASWGSGFLETQYF. The CDR3 bases are TGCAGTGCTAGTTGGGGTAGCGGGTTTCTCGAGACCCAGTACTTC.

The chain carries TRBV28 and TRBJ2-3, with D tentatively TRBD1 (6 bases). Trimming shortened V by 7 bases and J by 4 bases, and 9 bases separated the two germline ends. Germline V gives CDR1 MDHEN, CDR2 SYDVKM. The CDR3 length is 12 residues. The CDR3 loop reads CASKTGSDTQYF. In nucleotides, the CDR3 is TGTGCCAGCAAAACAGGGTCAGATACGCAGTATTTT.

The chain is built from TRBV4-1 and TRBJ1-6; D unclear. CDR3 length: 16 amino acids. Germline-derived CDR1 and CDR2 are MGHRA and YSYEKL. The V and J ends lost 1 base and 10 bases respectively, with 17 bases between them. The CDR3 DNA is TGCGCCAGCAGCCAAGTCTTTATTCCAGGCGTCTCACCCCTCCACTTT. It specifies CASSQVFIPGVSPLHF.